These 9 T cell receptor beta chains originate from one sample sequenced in a study of blood T cell repertoires in COVID-19. TCRdb keeps only in-frame clones here, not all; method: immunoSEQ multiplex PCR. Counted here are about 360,000 clones, 80% to 90% occurring once; the ten biggest clones make up 2.5% to 3%. The sample was peripheral blood. These receptor sequences come from a young man with active or convalescent COVID-19.

This chain connects TRBV7-2 to TRBJ2-5; 7 bases are a match to TRBD2. Germline CDR1 reads SGHTA; CDR2 reads FQGNSA. With V trimmed by 0 bases and J by 5 bases, 6 bases remained unmatched. The CDR3 runs to 15 residues. CDR3 bases: TGTGCCAGCAGCTTAGCGCAAATTAGCGGGGAGACCCAGTACTTC. The encoded protein is CASSLAQISGETQYF.

The chain carries TRBV11-3 and TRBJ2-7, with no clear D. The ends were cut back, 3 bases at V and 1 base at J, with 19 bases in the middle. The V gene's germline CDR1 is SGHNT and CDR2 YENEEA. The CDR3 loop spans 17 amino acids. In DNA form, the CDR3 reads TGTGCCAGCAGCTTCGAAGCTCCGGTCGCCCCTTCCTACGAGCAGTACTTC. Translating gives CASSFEAPVAPSYEQYF.

The chain joins TRBV11-2 to TRBJ2-4, with D possibly being TRBD1 (6 bases). CDR1 and CDR2 from the germline V gene are SGHAT and FQNNGV. Trimming stripped 5 bases from V and 0 bases from J, with 17 bases between. This CDR3 contains 17 residues. In DNA, the CDR3 is TGTGCCAGCAGCCCCGGCCGGACAGATCTAGCCAAAAACATTCAGTACTTC. Its translation: CASSPGRTDLAKNIQYF. The complete variable domain, with remaining parts taken from reference TRBV11-2 and TRBJ2-4, reads EAGVAQSPRYKIIEKRQSVAFWCNPISGHATLYWYQQILGQGPKLLIQFQNNGVVDDSQLPKDRFSAERLKGVDSTLKIQPAKLEDSAVYLCASSPGRTDLAKNIQYFGAGTRLSVL.

The chain uses TRBV4-2 and TRBJ2-1; 14 bases map to TRBD2. V gave up 4 bases and J gave up 5 bases; unmatched junction bases: 4. CDR1 LGHNA and CDR2 YNFKEQ come from the germline V gene. The CDR3 spans 16 residues. The CDR3: CASSPSGLAGDNEQFF. CDR3 DNA sequence: TGTGCCAGCAGCCCCTCGGGACTAGCGGGAGACAATGAGCAGTTCTTC.

This rearrangement joins TRBV7-9 to TRBJ2-7, with TRBD1 matching over 8 bases. The CDR3 loop spans 16 amino acids. In germline, CDR1 is SEHNR, CDR2 FQNEAQ (reference sequence). J gave up 0 bases and V 3 bases, and 7 bases lay outside the gene matches. The CDR3 coding sequence is TGTGCCAGCAGCTTCCCCCCCGGGACAGGCTCCTACGAGCAGTACTTC. Its translation: CASSFPPGTGSYEQYF.

This clone was seen only once. V gene TRBV3-1 (or the pseudogene TRBV3-2) combines with J gene TRBJ1-6; the D gene is possibly TRBD1 (6 bases). The CDR3 runs to 16 residues. The V gene's germline CDR1 is LGHDT and CDR2 YNNKEL (reference sequence). V dropped 4 bases and J dropped 7 bases, with 17 bases sitting between them. This chain's CDR3 is CASSRGAGVGNSPLHF. CDR3 bases: TGTGCCAGCAGCCGAGGGGCAGGGGTAGGGAATTCACCCCTCCACTTT.

The chain links TRBV7-2 to TRBJ2-2; no firm D call. Trimming removed 3 bases from V and 0 bases from J, with 5 bases in between. Germline V gene data show CDR1 as SGHTA and CDR2 as FQGNSA. This CDR3 is built from 14 residues. This CDR3 reads CASSFFANTGELFF. The CDR3 coding sequence is TGTGCCAGCAGCTTTTTCGCGAACACCGGGGAGCTGTTTTTT.

The J gene is TRBJ1-2, the V gene TRBV5-4; 7 positions match TRBD1. The V gene's germline CDR1 is SGHNT and CDR2 YYREEE (reference sequence). This CDR3 comprises 13 residues. V dropped 4 bases and J dropped 5; count of bases not matched to a gene: 5. The CDR3 DNA reads TGTGCCAGCAGCCCTACAGGGGAATATGGCTACACCTTC. It encodes CASSPTGEYGYTF.

V usage is TRBV19 and J usage is TRBJ1-1; D uncertain. This CDR3 comprises 14 residues. Per the germline V gene, CDR1 is LNHDA and CDR2 is SQIVND (reference sequence). The V and J ends lost 5 bases and 3 bases respectively, with 13 bases between them. This CDR3 reads CASSSRTSDTEAFF. CDR3 sequence (DNA): TGTGCCAGTAGTTCCAGAACATCAGACACTGAAGCTTTCTTT.